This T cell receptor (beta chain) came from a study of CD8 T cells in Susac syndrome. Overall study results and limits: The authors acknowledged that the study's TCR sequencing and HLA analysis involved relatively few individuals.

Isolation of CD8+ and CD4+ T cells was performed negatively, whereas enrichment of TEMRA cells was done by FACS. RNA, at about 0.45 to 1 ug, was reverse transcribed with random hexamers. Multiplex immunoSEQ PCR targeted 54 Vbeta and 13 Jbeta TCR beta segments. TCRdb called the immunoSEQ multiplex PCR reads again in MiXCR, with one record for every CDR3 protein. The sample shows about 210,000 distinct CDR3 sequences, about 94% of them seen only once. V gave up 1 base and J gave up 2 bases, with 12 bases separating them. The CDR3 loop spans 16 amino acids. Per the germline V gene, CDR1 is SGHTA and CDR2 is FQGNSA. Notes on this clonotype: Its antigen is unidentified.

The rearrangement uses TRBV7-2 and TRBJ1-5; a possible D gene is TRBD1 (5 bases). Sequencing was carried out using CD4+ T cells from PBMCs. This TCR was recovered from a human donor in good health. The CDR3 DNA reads TGTGCCAGCAGCTTAGTGGGGGTGGGGGGCAATCAGCCCCAGCATTTT. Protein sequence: CASSLVGVGGNQPQHF. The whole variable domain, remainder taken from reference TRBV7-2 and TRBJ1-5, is GAGVSQSPSNKVTEKGKDVELRCDPISGHTALYWYRQSLGQGLEFLIYFQGNSAPDKSGLPSDRFSAERTGGSVSTLTIQRTQQEDSAVYLCASSLVGVGGNQPQHFGDGTRLSIL.